Given below is one T cell receptor beta chain in context. Its antigen is unidentified. The CDR3 contains 14 residues. Germline CDR1 reads SNHLY; CDR2 reads FYNNEI. Trimming pared 6 bases from V and 0 bases from J, leaving 11 bases between. The data stem from a study of T cell responses to AZD1222 COVID-19 vaccine. For the study at large: Pooled samples include second doses given at about 4 or 12 weeks.

Whole-study results and caveats: Most donors were white British and more were female, and clonal diversity was possibly underestimated.

Clones were sequenced by immunoSEQ multiplex PCR, and TCRdb holds only the in-frame ones, with some missing. Of about 140,000 clones in the sample, roughly 92% were seen once. The sequencing used peripheral blood, collected on day 0 of AZD1222 vaccination. This clonotype was obtained from an adult in good health. V gene TRBV2 combines with J gene TRBJ2-5; the D is unclear. This chain's CDR3 is CASSRTENQETQYF. The DNA of the CDR3 is TGTGCCAGCAGCCGAACAGAGAACCAAGAGACCCAGTACTTC.